The next 10 T cell receptor beta chains were all read from a single sample in a study of T cells in Graves' hyperthyroidism and ophthalmopathy. The CDR3 regions of TCR beta were amplified from RNA transcripts. TCR CDR3 regions were first amplified by RT-PCR with HTBI primers. TCRdb reanalysed the multiplex PCR reads using MiXCR and keeps one entry per CDR3 protein. The sample consists of fewer than 550,000 distinct CDR3 sequences, approximately 15% of them appearing once. Source material: blood. These receptors came from a woman aged 18-29 years with Graves' hyperthyroidism.

This clonotype was observed at least ten times. V gene TRBV6-1 combines with J gene TRBJ1-4; TRBD1 aligns across 10 bases. Germline V gives CDR1 MNHNS, CDR2 SASEGT. The ends lost 4 bases at V and 8 bases at J; junction bases unmatched: 7. The CDR3 consists of 15 residues. CDR3 region: CASSAGTGVYEKLFF. CDR3 nucleotide sequence: TGTGCCAGCAGTGCCGGGACAGGGGTTTACGAAAAACTGTTTTTT.

This clonotype was recorded many times. This rearrangement joins TRBV27 to TRBJ2-1; TRBD2 matches 12 bases. The germline CDR1 and CDR2 sequences are MNHEY and SMNVEV (reference sequence). V trimming: 5 bases; J trimming: 0 bases; junction bases outside the gene matches: 8. The CDR3 runs to 18 residues. DNA of the CDR3: TGTGCCAGCAGTCAACTAGCGGGGGGACGCAGCTCCTACAATGAGCAGTTCTTC. Its protein is CASSQLAGGRSSYNEQFF.

This rearrangement joins TRBV5-5 to TRBJ1-1; D possibly corresponds to TRBD1 (5 bases). V was clipped by 3 bases and J by 7 bases, with 13 bases between them. This CDR3 region has 13 residues. Per germline, CDR1 SGHKS and CDR2 YYEKEE (reference sequence). CDR3 DNA sequence: TGTGCCAGCAGCTGGGGATTGGGGGTTGAAGCTTTCTTT. This gives the protein CASSWGLGVEAFF.

This chain uses TRBV7-2 with TRBJ1-6, with 9 positions matching TRBD1. CDR3 length: 15 amino acids. Trimming cost V 5 bases and J 7 bases; bases outside gene matches: 6. Germline V gene lookup returns CDR1 SGHTA and CDR2 FQGNSA. The CDR3 DNA follows: TGTGCCAGCAGCCTTGGACAGGGGAACAATTCACCCCTCCACTTT. It is translated as CASSLGQGNNSPLHF. The full variable domain, rest sourced from reference TRBV7-2 and TRBJ1-6, is GAGVSQSPSNKVTEKGKDVELRCDPISGHTALYWYRQSLGQGLEFLIYFQGNSAPDKSGLPSDRFSAERTGGSVSTLTIQRTQQEDSAVYLCASSLGQGNNSPLHFGNGTRLTVT.

This clonotype was counted at least ten times. This chain connects TRBV29-1 to TRBJ1-1; possibly TRBD1 for D (6 bases). Per the germline V gene, CDR1 is SQVTM and CDR2 is ANQGSEA. The CDR3 is made up of 13 amino acids. Trimming left V 8 bases short and J 1 base short, with 14 bases between. Here the CDR3 reads CSSYRVSNTEAFF. The CDR3 nucleotides read TGCAGCTCCTACAGGGTTTCGAACACTGAAGCTTTCTTT. Full variable domain (remainder filled in from reference TRBV29-1 and TRBJ1-1): SAVISQKPSRDICQRGTSLTIQCQVDSQVTMMFWYRQQPGQSLTLIATANQGSEATYESGFVIDKFPISRPNLTFSTLTVSNMSPEDSSIYLCSSYRVSNTEAFFGQGTRLTVV.

The sample holds many counts of this clonotype. The chain carries TRBV29-1 and TRBJ2-1; TRBD1 is a possible D gene (6 bases). Germline loops: CDR1 SQVTM, CDR2 ANQGSEA. The CDR3 is made up of 11 amino acids. V was shortened by 5 bases and J by 5 bases, with 7 bases between the two germline ends. The CDR3 bases are TGCAGCGTTCAGGGGCACAATGAGCAGTTCTTC. Protein sequence: CSVQGHNEQFF.

This clonotype was seen ten or more times. The gene calls are TRBV24-1 and TRBJ2-5, with D possibly matching TRBD2 (5 bases). CDR1 KGHDR and CDR2 SFDVKD come from the germline V gene. Trimming took 4 bases from V and 6 from J, leaving 17 bases between them. The CDR3 totals 15 residues. CDR3: CATSEGYTSGKTQYF. Here the CDR3 DNA reads TGTGCCACCAGTGAAGGTTACACCTCCGGGAAGACCCAGTACTTC.

In this sample, this clonotype turned up a few times. The rearrangement uses TRBV27 and TRBJ2-1, with TRBD2 matching over 13 bases. Germline V gene data show CDR1 as MNHEY and CDR2 as SMNVEV (reference sequence). This CDR3 has 14 residues. The ends lost 11 bases at V and 15 bases at J; junction bases unmatched: 16. CDR3 in amino acids: CASYRELAGGLLFF. The DNA of the CDR3 is TGTGCCTCCTACAGGGAACTAGCGGGAGGGTTACTGTTCTTC.

For the CDR3, the DNA is TGTGCCAGCAGCTCCCGGGACAGGACCTACGAGCAGTACTTC. The encoded protein is CASSSRDRTYEQYF. The V gene is TRBV5-5, the J gene TRBJ2-7; TRBD1 agrees at 8 bases. CDR1 is SGHKS, CDR2 YYEKEE, per germline (reference sequence). V gave up 3 bases and J gave up 2 bases; unmatched junction bases: 4. CDR3 length equals 14 residues.

This clonotype has ten or more counts. This chain uses TRBV6-5 with TRBJ2-6, with D possibly TRBD2 on 6 matching bases. V shed 2 bases and J shed 1 base, with 15 bases lying between them. Germline-derived CDR1 and CDR2 are MNHEY and SVGAGI. This CDR3 contains 18 residues. The CDR3 DNA sequence: TGTGCCAGCAGTTACACCGGCTCCCGGGGGTCTGGGGCCAACGTCCTGACTTTC. Protein: CASSYTGSRGSGANVLTF.